What follows describes a single T cell receptor (beta chain). Its target is not known. This sample was taken from a study of STAT3 mutations in large granular lymphocyte leukemia. The CDR3 consists of 17 residues. Deletions cut 3 bases from V and 7 bases from J, with 21 bases between. Germline assignment: CDR1 KGHSH and CDR2 LQKENI. Measured with immunoSEQ multiplex PCR; TCRdb has only the in-frame clones, and not every one. Here the sample spans some 31,000 clones, about 86% being singletons. Study-wide points: In some patients, a small highly pathogenic clone possibly went undetected. Every T-cell large granular lymphocyte leukemia patient had at least one immunodominant TCR beta clonotype. Samples missed the first appearance of the clone. All newly emerging clones after therapy were STAT3 wild type.

The clonotype was recovered from a man aged 55 to 70 with T-cell large granular lymphocyte leukemia. Some clones in this sample may be carry-over from other donors' samples. This chain connects TRBV18 to TRBJ1-4; perhaps TRBD1 as D (6 bases). The sample was peripheral blood mononuclear cells. CDR3 bases: TGTGCCAGCTCACCCTTGGAGAGGTCCAGGGGTGGTGAAAAACTGTTTTTT. Residues: CASSPLERSRGGEKLFF.